This note documents a single T cell receptor (beta chain) sequence. Its antigen is still unknown. CD45RO-negative cells were positively selected for CCR7, leaving out terminally differentiated effector memory CD45RA+ cells. This sample stems from a study of shared clonotypes between healthy human individuals. Study summary: Used for every donor were three CD4 naive, three CD4 memory, two CD8 naive and one CD8 memory plate.

Germline assignment: CDR1 SGHDN and CDR2 FVKESK. This CDR3 has 15 amino acids. V lost 0 bases and J 2 bases, leaving 11 bases between the germline ends. Whole-study findings and limits: Limitation of the genetic and exposure-history diversity represented came from the few donors.

It was at deep level that the assay was run. An even split of each subset's genomic DNA across several immunoSEQ plates was performed. Using immunoSEQ multiplex PCR, the repertoire was profiled, and TCRdb retains in-frame clones only, with some absent. The sample records under 2,000,000 clones, approximately 94% being singletons. Specimen: naive CD8+ T cells sorted from blood. V gene TRBV14 combines with J gene TRBJ2-7, with D perhaps TRBD1 (6 bases). The receptor's source is a man aged 18 to 30 in good health. Here the CDR3 DNA reads TGTGCCAGCAGCCAAGAGGACAGTTTCCCCTACGAGCAGTACTTC. Protein: CASSQEDSFPYEQYF.